The 4 T cell receptor beta chains reported below all come from one sample, sequenced in a study of blood T cells in healthy people across ages. A second about 7 to 12 cycle PCR used barcoded and J-beta primers. TCRdb fed the 5' RACE reads into MiXCR, producing one record per CDR3 protein. The sample carries approximately 2,000,000 distinct CDR3 sequences, roughly 43% recorded once. Source material: blood. The receptors shown here come from a human donor in good health.

This clonotype has more than one count but fewer than ten. This chain joins TRBV3-1 and TRBJ2-5; D gene uncertain. Germline V gene sequence: CDR1 LGHDT, CDR2 YNNKEL (reference sequence). This CDR3 spans 14 amino acids. The V end lost 6 bases, the J end lost 1 base, and 12 bases lay between the germline ends. CDR3 region: CASSPTSSQETQYF. The CDR3 DNA reads as TGTGCCAGCAGTCCTACCTCCTCCCAAGAGACCCAGTACTTC.

This clonotype was detected only a few times. V is TRBV20-1 and J is TRBJ2-5; the match to TRBD2 covers 8 bases. Per the germline V gene, CDR1 is DFQATT and CDR2 is SNEGSKA (reference sequence). V dropped 3 bases and J dropped 1; count of bases not matched to a gene: 10. The CDR3 extends over 16 amino acids. The CDR3 DNA follows: TGCAGTGCTAGTATGTTAGCGGGGATTCTCCAAGAGACCCAGTACTTC. This gives the protein CSASMLAGILQETQYF.

The chain has TRBV6-2 or TRBV6-3 and TRBJ1-5; 7 positions match TRBD1. CDR1 and CDR2 (germline): MNHEY, SVGEGT. Unmatched junction bases numbered 14, after V lost 4 bases and J lost 5 bases. This CDR3 is built from 17 residues. CDR3 residues: CASSSEEIRDSDQPQHF. The CDR3 DNA sequence: TGTGCCAGCAGTTCGGAGGAAATCCGGGACAGTGATCAGCCCCAGCATTTT.

The rearrangement uses TRBV9 and TRBJ1-1; weak D call: TRBD1 (5 bases). CDR1 is SGDLS and CDR2 is YYNGEE in the germline V gene. The CDR3 loop spans 14 amino acids. The V and J ends lost 0 bases and 7 bases respectively, with 13 bases between them. The CDR3 protein is CASSVDGWGYEAFF. The CDR3 coding sequence is TGTGCCAGCAGCGTAGACGGTTGGGGGTATGAAGCTTTCTTT.